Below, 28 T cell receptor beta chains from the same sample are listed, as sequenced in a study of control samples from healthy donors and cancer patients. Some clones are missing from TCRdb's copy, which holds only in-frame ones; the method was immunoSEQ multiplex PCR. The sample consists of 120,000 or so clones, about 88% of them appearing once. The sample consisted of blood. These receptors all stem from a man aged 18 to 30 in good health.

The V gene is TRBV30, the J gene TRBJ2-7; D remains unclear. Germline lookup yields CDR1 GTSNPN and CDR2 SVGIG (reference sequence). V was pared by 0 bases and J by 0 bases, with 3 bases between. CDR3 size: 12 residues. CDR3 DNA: TGTGCCTGGAGTGTAAACTCCTACGAGCAGTACTTC. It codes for CAWSVNSYEQYF.

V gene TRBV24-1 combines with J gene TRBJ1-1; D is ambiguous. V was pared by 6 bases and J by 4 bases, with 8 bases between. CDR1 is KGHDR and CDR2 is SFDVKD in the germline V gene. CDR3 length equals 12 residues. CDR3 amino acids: CATSNPGTEAFF. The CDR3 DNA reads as TGTGCCACCAGTAACCCCGGCACTGAAGCTTTCTTT.

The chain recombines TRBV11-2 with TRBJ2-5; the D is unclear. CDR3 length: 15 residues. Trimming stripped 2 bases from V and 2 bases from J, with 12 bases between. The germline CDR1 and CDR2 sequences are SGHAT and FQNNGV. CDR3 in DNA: TGTGCCAGCAGCTTATTTTTGGCTAAACAAGAGACCCAGTACTTC. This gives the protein CASSLFLAKQETQYF.

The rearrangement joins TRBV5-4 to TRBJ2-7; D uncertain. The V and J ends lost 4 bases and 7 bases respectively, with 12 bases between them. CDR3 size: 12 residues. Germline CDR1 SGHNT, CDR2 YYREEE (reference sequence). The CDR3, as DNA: TGTGCCAGCAGCACTCCCTTAAAAGAGCAGTACTTC. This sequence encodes CASSTPLKEQYF.

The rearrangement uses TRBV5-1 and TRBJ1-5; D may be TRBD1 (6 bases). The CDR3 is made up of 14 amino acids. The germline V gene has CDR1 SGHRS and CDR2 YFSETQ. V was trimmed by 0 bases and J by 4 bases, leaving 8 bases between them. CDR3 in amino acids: CASSLGQENQPQHF. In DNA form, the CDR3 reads TGCGCCAGCAGCTTGGGACAGGAGAATCAGCCCCAGCATTTT.

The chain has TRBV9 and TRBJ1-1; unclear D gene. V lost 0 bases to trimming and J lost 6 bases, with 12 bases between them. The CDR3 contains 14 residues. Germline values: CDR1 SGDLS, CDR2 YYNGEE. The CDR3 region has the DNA TGTGCCAGCAGCGTAGTAGGGTCGAGCGCTGAAGCTTTCTTT. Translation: CASSVVGSSAEAFF.

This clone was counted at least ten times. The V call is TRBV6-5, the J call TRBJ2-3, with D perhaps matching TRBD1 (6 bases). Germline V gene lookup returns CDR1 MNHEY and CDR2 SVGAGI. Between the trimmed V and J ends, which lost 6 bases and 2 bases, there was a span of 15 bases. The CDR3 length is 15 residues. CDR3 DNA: TGTGCCAGCAGGGGAGACAGGCGCCTCACAGATACGCAGTATTTT. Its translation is CASRGDRRLTDTQYF.

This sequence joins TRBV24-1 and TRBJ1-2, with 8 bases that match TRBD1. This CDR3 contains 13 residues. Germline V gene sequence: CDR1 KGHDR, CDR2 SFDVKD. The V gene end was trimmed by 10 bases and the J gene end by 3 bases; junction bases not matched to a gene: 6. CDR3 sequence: CATQGGRDYGYTF. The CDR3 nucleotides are TGTGCCACACAGGGGGGAAGGGACTATGGCTACACCTTC.

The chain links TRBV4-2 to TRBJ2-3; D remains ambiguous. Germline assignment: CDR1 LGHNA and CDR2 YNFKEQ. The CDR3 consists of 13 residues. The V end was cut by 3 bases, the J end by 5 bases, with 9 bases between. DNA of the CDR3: TGTGCCAGCAGCCAGGAGACTGTAGATACGCAGTATTTT. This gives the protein CASSQETVDTQYF.

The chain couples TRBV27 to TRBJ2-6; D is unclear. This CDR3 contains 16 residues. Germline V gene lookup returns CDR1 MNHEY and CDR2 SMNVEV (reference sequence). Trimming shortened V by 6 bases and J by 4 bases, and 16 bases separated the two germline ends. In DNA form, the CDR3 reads TGTGCCAGCAGCCTTTCCAGGCTCGGGGGGGCCAACGTCCTGACTTTC. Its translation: CASSLSRLGGANVLTF.

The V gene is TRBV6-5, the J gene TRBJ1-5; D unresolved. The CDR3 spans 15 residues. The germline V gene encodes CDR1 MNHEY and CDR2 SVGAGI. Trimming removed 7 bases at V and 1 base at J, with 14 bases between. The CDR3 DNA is TGTGCCAGCATACATGATCCCTTGAGCAATCAGCCCCAGCATTTT. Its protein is CASIHDPLSNQPQHF.

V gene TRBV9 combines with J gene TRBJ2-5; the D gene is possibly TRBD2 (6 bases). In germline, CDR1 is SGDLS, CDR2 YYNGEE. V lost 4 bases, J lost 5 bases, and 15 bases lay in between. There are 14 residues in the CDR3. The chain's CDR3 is CASSRGLGLETQYF. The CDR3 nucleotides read TGTGCCAGCAGCCGGGGACTCGGGCTGGAGACCCAGTACTTC.

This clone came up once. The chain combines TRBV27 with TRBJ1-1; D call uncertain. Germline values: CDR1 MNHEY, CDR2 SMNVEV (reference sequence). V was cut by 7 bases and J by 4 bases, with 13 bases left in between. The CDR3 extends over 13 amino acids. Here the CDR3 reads CASIPGFGTEAFF. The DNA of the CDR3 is TGTGCCAGCATACCGGGTTTCGGCACTGAAGCTTTCTTT.

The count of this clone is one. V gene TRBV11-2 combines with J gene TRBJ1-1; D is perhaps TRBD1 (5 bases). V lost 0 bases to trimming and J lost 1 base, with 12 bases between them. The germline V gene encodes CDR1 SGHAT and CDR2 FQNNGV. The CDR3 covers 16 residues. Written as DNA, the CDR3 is TGTGCCAGCAGCTTAGATCGGAGAGGGGCGAACACTGAAGCTTTCTTT. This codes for CASSLDRRGANTEAFF. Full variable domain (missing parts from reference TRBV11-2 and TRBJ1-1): EAGVAQSPRYKIIEKRQSVAFWCNPISGHATLYWYQQILGQGPKLLIQFQNNGVVDDSQLPKDRFSAERLKGVDSTLKIQPAKLEDSAVYLCASSLDRRGANTEAFFGQGTRLTVV.

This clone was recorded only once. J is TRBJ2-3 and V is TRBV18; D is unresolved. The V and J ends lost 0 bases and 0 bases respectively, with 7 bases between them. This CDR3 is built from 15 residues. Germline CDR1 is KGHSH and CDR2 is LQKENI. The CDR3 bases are TGTGCCAGCTCACCACCGTACGGAAGCACAGATACGCAGTATTTT. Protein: CASSPPYGSTDTQYF.

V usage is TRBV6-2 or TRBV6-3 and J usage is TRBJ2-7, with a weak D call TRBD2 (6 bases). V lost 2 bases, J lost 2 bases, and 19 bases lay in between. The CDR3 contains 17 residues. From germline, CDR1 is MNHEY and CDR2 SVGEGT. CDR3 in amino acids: CASSYRGRTGETYEQYF. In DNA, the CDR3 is TGTGCCAGCAGTTACCGGGGGAGAACGGGAGAGACCTACGAGCAGTACTTC.

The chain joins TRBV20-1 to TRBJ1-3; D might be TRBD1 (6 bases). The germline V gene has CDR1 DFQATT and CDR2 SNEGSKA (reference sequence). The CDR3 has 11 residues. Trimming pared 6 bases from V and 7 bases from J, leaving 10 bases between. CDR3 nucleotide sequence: TGCAGTGCCGAGAGGGGGAACACCATATATTTT. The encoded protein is CSAERGNTIYF.

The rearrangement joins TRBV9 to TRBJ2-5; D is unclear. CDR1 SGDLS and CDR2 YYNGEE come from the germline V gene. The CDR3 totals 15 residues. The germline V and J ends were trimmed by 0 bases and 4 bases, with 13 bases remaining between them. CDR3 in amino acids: CASSVAAGDPETQYF. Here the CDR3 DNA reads TGTGCCAGCAGCGTAGCCGCCGGCGACCCAGAGACCCAGTACTTC. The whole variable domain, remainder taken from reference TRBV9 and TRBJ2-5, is DSGVTQTPKHLITATGQRVTLRCSPRSGDLSVYWYQQSLDQGLQFLIQYYNGEERAKGNILERFSAQQFPDLHSELNLSSLELGDSALYFCASSVAAGDPETQYFGPGTRLLVL.

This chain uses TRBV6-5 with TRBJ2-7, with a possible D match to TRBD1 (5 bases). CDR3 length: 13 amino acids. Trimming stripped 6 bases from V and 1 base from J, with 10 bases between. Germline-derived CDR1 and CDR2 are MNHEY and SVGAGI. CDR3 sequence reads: CASSGQGSYEQYF. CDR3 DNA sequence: TGTGCCAGCAGCGGGCAGGGTTCCTACGAGCAGTACTTC.

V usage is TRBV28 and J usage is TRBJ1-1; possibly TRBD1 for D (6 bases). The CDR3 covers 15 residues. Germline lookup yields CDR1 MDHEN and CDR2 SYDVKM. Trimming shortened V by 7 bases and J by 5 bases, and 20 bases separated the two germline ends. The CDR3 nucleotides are TGTGCCAGCATCTCCCCCCAACAGGGCAGGACTGAAGCTTTCTTT. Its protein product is CASISPQQGRTEAFF.

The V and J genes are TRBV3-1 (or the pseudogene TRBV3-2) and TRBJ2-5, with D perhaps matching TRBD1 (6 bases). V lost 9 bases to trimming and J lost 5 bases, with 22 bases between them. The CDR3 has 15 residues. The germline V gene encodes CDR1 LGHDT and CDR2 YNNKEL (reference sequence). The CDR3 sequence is CARLPAQGRSETQYF. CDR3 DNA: TGTGCCAGACTACCGGCGCAGGGGCGCTCGGAGACCCAGTACTTC.

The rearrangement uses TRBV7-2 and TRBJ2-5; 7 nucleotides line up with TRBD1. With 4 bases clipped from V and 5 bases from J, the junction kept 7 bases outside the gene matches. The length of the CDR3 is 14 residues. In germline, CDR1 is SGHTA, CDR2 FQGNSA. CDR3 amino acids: CASSYRGPRETQYF. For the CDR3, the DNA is TGTGCCAGCAGCTACAGGGGTCCGAGGGAGACCCAGTACTTC. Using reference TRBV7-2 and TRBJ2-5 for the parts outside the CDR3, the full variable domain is GAGVSQSPSNKVTEKGKDVELRCDPISGHTALYWYRQSLGQGLEFLIYFQGNSAPDKSGLPSDRFSAERTGGSVSTLTIQRTQQEDSAVYLCASSYRGPRETQYFGPGTRLLVL.

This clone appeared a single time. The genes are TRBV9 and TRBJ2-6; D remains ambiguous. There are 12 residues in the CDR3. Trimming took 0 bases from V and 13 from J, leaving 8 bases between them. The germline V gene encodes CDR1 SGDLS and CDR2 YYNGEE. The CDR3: CASSVGNRVLTF. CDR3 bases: TGTGCCAGCAGCGTAGGAAACCGAGTCCTGACTTTC.

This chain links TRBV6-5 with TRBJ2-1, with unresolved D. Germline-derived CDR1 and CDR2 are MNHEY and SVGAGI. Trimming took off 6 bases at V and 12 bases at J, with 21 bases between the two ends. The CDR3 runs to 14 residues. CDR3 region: CASRLNWQSTGQFF. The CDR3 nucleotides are TGTGCCAGCAGATTAAACTGGCAGTCGACTGGGCAGTTCTTC.

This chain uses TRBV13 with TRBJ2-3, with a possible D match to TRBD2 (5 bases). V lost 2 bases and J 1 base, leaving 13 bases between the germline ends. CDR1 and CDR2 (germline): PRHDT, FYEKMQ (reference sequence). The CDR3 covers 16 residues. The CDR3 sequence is CASSLSGSLGTDTQYF. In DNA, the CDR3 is TGTGCCAGCAGCTTAAGTGGGAGTTTGGGCACAGATACGCAGTATTTT.

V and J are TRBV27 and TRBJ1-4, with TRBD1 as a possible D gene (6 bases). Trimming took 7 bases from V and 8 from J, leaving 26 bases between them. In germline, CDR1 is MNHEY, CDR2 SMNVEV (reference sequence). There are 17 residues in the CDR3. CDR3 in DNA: TGTGCCAGCACCACCGGATCGGGGGGCTATAGTCGGGAAAAACTGTTTTTT. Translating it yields CASTTGSGGYSREKLFF.

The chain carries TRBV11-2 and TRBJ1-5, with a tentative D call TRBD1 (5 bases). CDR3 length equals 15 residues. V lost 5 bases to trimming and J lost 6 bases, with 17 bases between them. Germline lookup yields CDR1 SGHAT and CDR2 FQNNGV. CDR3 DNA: TGTGCCAGCAGCCGCTCGGGGGGGGATAGTCAGCCCCAGCATTTT. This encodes CASSRSGGDSQPQHF.

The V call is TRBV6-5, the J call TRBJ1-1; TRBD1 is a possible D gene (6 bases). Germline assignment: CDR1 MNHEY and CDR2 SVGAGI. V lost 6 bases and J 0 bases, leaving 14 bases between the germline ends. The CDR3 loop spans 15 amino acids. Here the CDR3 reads CASSDKTGLNTEAFF. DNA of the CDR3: TGTGCCAGCAGCGACAAGACAGGTCTGAACACTGAAGCTTTCTTT.